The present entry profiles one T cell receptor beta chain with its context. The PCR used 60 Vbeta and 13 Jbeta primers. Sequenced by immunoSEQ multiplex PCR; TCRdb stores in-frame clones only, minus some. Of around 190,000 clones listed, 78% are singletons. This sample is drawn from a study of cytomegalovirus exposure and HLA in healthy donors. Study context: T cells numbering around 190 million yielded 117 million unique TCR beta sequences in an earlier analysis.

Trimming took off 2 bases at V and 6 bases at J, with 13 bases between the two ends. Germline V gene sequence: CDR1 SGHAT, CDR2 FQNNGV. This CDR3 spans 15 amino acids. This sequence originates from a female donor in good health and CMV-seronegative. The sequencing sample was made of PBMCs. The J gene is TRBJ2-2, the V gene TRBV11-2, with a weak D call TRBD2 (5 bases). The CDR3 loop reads CASSLNSGVAGELFF. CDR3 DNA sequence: TGTGCCAGCAGCTTAAATTCCGGGGTCGCCGGGGAGCTGTTTTTT.